This T cell receptor beta chain was obtained from a study of cytomegalovirus exposure and HLA in healthy donors. Notes on the study in general: A later examination showed that TCR association rates differed by HLA locus, with DRB1 most and HLA-C fewest. The study had only CMV serostatus as immune exposure information. There was a cluster of highly shared sequence variants that was likely a sequencing artifact.

V lost 8 bases to trimming and J lost 0 bases; unmatched junction nucleotides: 8. Germline values: CDR1 MGHRA, CDR2 YSYEKL. This CDR3 is 16 amino acids long. A multiplex PCR was run with 60 Vbeta primers and 13 Jbeta primers. Only in-frame clones appear in the TCRdb table, and some are missing; sequencing was by immunoSEQ multiplex PCR. The sample gives 150,000 or so clones, 76% of which show up once; about 0.69% is in the top ten. Concerning this clone: Its target is unknown.

The genes are TRBV4-1 and TRBJ1-1; 11 bases match TRBD1. Source material: PBMCs. This TCR was sampled from a female donor in good health and CMV-seronegative. The CDR3 spells CASGGTGGRLNTEAFF. DNA for the CDR3: TGCGCCAGCGGCGGGACAGGGGGGAGGTTGAACACTGAAGCTTTCTTT.